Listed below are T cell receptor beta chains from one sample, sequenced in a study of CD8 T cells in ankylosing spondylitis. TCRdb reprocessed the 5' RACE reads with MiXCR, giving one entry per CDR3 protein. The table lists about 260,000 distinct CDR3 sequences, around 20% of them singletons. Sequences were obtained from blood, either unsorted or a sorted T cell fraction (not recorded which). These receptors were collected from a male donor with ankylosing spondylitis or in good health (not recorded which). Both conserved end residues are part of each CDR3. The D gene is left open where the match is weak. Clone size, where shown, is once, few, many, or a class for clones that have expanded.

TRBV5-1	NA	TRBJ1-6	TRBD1	TGCGCCAGCAGCGCGGGACAGGGGTGGTCACCCCTCCACTTT	CASSAGQGWSPLHF
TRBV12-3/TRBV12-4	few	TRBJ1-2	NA	TGTGCCAGCTCACGGGGGACCAACTATGGCTACACCTTC	CASSRGTNYGYTF
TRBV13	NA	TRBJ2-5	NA	TGTGCCAGCAGTTTGGGACGGTTCCAAGAGACCCAGTACTTC	CASSLGRFQETQYF
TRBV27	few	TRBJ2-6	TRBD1	TGTGCCAGCAGTTTATGGGGACAGGCGTACTCTGGGGCCAACGTCCTGACTTTC	CASSLWGQAYSGANVLTF
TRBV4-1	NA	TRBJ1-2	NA	TGCGCCAGCAGCCAAGCGATGGGGGCGTGGGGCTATGGCTACACCTTC	CASSQAMGAWGYGYTF
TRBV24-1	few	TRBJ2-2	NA	TGTGCCACCAGTGTGGGGCGACGGGACACCGGGGAGCTGTTTTTT	CATSVGRRDTGELFF
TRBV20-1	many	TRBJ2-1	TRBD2	TGCAGTGCTAGGCCGACTAGCGGGAGTACATATGAGCAGTTCTTC	CSARPTSGSTYEQFF
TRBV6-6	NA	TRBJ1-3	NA	TGTGCCAGTCCATCGTTAACTGGAAACACCATATATTTT	CASPSLTGNTIYF
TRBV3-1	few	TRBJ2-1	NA	TGTGCCAGCAGCGGAGCAACACGGGCGCCGTATCACAATGAGCAGTTCTTC	CASSGATRAPYHNEQFF
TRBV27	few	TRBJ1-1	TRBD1	TGTGCCAGCAGTTCCTCGGACAGGGGGCGTACTGAAGCTTTCTTT	CASSSSDRGRTEAFF
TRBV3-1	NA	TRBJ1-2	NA	TGTGCCAGCTCTAACCGCGTCCCCTGGCGCAGGGGCCTGGCCGATGGCTACACCTTC	CASSNRVPWRRGLADGYTF
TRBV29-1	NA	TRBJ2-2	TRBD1	TGCAGCGCATCAGGACAGGGTAGAAACACCGGGGAGCTGTTTTTT	CSASGQGRNTGELFF
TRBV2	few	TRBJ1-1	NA	TGTGCCAGCAGTCGGGACCAAACCACTGAAGCTTTCTTT	CASSRDQTTEAFF
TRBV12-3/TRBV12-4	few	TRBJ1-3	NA	TGTGCCAGCAGTTTAGGGGGCCTATCTGGAAACACCATATATTTT	CASSLGGLSGNTIYF
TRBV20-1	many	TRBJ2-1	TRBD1	TGCAGTGCTAGCCCGGGACAGGGGGTGGATGAGCAGTTCTTC	CSASPGQGVDEQFF
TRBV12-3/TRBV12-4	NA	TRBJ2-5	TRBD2	TGTGCCAGCAGTTCTTGGACTAGCGGGGGGGAAGAGACCCAGTACTTC	CASSSWTSGGEETQYF
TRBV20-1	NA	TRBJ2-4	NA	TGCAGTGCTAGAGGGGGCACCACCTTAGCCAAAAACATTCAGTACTTC	CSARGGTTLAKNIQYF
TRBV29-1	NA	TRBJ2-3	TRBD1	TGCAGCGTTGACGACAGGGGGAAGAACACAGATACGCAGTATTTT	CSVDDRGKNTDTQYF
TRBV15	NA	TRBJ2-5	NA	TGTGCCAACAGCAGAGCAGCGGGTTCCCAGTACTTC	CANSRAAGSQYF
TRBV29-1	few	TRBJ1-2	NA	TGCAGCGTTGAAGGTGGGGGGCTCTCCTATGGCTACACCTTC	CSVEGGGLSYGYTF
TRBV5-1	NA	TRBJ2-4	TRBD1	TGCGCCAGCAGCTTGGAGGGACAGCCATTCGGGAACATTCAGTACTTC	CASSLEGQPFGNIQYF
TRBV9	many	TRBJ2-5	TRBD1	TGTGCCAGCAGCGTAGGGGACAGGGGACGAGAGACCCAGTACTTC	CASSVGDRGRETQYF
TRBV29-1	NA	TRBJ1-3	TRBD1	TGCAGCGTCGGGACAGGGATCTCTGGAAACACCATATATTTT	CSVGTGISGNTIYF
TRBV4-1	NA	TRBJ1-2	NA	TGCGCCAGCAGCCAAGATCCCACGACTCCAGGGATAGGCGGTGGCTACACCTTC	CASSQDPTTPGIGGGYTF
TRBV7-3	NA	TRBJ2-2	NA	TGTGCCAGCAGCGCCCCCGGGGCCGGGACCGGGGAGCTGTTTTTT	CASSAPGAGTGELFF
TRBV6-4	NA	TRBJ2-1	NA	TGTGCCAGCAGTCGACAACGGGGGAGCTCCTACAATGAGCAGTTCTTC	CASSRQRGSSYNEQFF